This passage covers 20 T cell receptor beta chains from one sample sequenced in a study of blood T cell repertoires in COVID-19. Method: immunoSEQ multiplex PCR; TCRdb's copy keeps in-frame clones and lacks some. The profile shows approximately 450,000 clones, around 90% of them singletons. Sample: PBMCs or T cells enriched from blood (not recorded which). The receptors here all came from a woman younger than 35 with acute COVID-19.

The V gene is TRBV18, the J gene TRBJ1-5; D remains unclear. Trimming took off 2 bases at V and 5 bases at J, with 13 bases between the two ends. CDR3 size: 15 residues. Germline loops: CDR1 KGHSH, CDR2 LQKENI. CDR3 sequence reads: CASSPFFGYDQPQHF. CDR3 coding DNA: TGTGCCAGCTCACCATTTTTCGGTTACGATCAGCCCCAGCATTTT.

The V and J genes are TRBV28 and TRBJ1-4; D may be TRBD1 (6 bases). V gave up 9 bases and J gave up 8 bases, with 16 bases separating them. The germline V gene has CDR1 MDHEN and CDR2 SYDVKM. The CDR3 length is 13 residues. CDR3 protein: CASLEQGEEKLFF. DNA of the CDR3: TGTGCCAGTTTAGAACAGGGTGAGGAAAAACTGTTTTTT.

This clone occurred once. The DNA for the CDR3 is TGTGCCAGCAGGACAGGGGCCGGGGGCTACACCTTC. Its protein is CASRTGAGGYTF. The V gene is TRBV28, the J gene TRBJ1-2; 8 bases map to TRBD1. This CDR3 is built from 12 residues. Germline CDR1 is MDHEN and CDR2 is SYDVKM. Germline trimming cut 6 bases from V and 8 bases from J; bases unmatched to any gene: 5.

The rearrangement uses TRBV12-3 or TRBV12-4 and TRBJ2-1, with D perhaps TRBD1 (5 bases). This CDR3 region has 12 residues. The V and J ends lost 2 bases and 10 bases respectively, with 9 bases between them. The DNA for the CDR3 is TGTGCCAGCAGTTTAATCCAGGGCGAGCAGTTCTTC. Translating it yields CASSLIQGEQFF.

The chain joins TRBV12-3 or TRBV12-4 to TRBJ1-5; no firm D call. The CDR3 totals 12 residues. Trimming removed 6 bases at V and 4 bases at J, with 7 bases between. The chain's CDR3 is CASSPANQPQHF. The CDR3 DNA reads TGTGCCAGCAGCCCCGCGAATCAGCCCCAGCATTTT.

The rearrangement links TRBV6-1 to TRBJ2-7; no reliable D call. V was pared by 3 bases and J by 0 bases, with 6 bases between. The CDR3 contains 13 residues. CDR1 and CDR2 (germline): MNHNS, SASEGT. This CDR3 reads CASSEGTSYEQYF. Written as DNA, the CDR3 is TGTGCCAGCAGTGAGGGCACCTCCTACGAGCAGTACTTC.

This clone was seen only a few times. Here the CDR3 DNA reads TGTGCCAGCAGCTTGGGGGGGCGAAACACCATATATTTT. Residues: CASSLGGRNTIYF. The chain uses TRBV7-9 and TRBJ1-3, with D tentatively TRBD1 (6 bases). The CDR3 extends over 13 amino acids. V shed 3 bases and J shed 5 bases, with 8 bases lying between them. The germline V gene encodes CDR1 SEHNR and CDR2 FQNEAQ (reference sequence).

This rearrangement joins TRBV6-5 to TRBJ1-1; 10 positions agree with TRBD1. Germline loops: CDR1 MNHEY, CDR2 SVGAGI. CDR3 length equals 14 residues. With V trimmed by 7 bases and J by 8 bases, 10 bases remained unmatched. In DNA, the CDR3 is TGTGCCAGCACCGAGACAGGGGGCGGGAGCGAAGCTTTCTTT. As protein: CASTETGGGSEAFF.

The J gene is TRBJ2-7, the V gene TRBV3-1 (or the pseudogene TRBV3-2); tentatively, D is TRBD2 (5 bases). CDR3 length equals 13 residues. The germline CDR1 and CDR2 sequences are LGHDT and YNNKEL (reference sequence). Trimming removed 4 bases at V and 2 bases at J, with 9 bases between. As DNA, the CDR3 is TGTGCCAGCAGCCTCCGGGATCCCTACGAGCAGTACTTC. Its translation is CASSLRDPYEQYF.

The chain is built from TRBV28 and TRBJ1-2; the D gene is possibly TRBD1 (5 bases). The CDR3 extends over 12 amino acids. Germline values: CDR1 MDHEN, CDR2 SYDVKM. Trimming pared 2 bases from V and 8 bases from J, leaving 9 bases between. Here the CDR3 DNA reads TGTGCCAGCAGTTTAAGGGGAAGGGGCTACACCTTC. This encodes CASSLRGRGYTF.

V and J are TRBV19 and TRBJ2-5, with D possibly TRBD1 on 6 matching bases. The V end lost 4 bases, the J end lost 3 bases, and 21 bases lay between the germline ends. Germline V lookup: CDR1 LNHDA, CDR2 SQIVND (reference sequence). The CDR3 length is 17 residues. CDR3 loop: CASSTYMTGRREETQYF. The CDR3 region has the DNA TGTGCCAGTAGTACCTATATGACAGGCCGGCGTGAAGAGACCCAGTACTTC. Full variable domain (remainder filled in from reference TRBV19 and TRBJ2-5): DGGITQSPKYLFRKEGQNVTLSCEQNLNHDAMYWYRQDPGQGLRLIYYSQIVNDFQKGDIAEGYSVSREKKESFPLTVTSAQKNPTAFYLCASSTYMTGRREETQYFGPGTRLLVL.

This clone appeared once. The chain's CDR3 is CASSLRDGYGYTF. CDR3 coding DNA: TGTGCCAGCAGTTTGAGGGATGGCTATGGCTACACCTTC. V usage is TRBV6-2 or TRBV6-3 and J usage is TRBJ1-2; D gene uncertain. V gave up 4 bases and J gave up 4 bases, with 10 bases separating them. Germline values: CDR1 MNHEY, CDR2 SVGEGT. The CDR3 is 13 amino acids.

CDR3 in DNA: TGTGCCAGCAGTGAAGTGGACAGGGTCAATCAGCCCCAGCATTTT. Its translation is CASSEVDRVNQPQHF. The gene calls are TRBV2 and TRBJ1-5; TRBD1 matches 8 bases. The ends lost 1 base at V and 3 bases at J; junction bases unmatched: 2. This CDR3 comprises 15 residues. The germline V gene encodes CDR1 SNHLY and CDR2 FYNNEI.

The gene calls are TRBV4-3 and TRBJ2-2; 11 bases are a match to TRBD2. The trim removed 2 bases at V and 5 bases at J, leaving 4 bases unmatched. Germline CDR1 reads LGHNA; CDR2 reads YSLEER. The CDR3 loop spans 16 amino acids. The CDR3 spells CASSQNLAGGTGELFF. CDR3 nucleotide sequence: TGCGCCAGCAGCCAAAACCTAGCGGGAGGTACCGGGGAGCTGTTTTTT.

The CDR3 protein is CASRGQANTEAFF. The CDR3 region has the DNA TGTGCCAGCAGAGGACAGGCGAACACTGAAGCTTTCTTT. The chain has TRBV2 and TRBJ1-1, with 7 nucleotides matching TRBD1. Germline CDR1 reads SNHLY; CDR2 reads FYNNEI. Losses at the gene ends were 6 bases for V and 1 base for J; bases not matched to a gene: 2. The CDR3 sequence is 13 residues long.

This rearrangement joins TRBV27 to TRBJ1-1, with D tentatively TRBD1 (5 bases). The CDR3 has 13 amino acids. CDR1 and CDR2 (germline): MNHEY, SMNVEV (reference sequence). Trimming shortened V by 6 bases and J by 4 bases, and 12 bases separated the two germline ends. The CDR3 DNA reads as TGTGCCAGCAGGAGGGGAGGGAGCACTGAAGCTTTCTTT. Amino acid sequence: CASRRGGSTEAFF.

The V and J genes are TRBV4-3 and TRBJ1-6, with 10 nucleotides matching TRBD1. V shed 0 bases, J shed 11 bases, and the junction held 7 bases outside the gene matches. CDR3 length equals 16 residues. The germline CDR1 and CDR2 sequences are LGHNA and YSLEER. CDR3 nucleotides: TGCGCCAGCAGCCAAGACCGGGACAGGGGCTCGGCACCCCTCCACTTT. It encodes CASSQDRDRGSAPLHF.

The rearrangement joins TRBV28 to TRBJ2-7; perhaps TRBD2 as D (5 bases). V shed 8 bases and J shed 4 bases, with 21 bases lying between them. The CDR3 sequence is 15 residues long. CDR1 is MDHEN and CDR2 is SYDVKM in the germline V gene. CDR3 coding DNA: TGTGCCAGCCCGACTACTAGGGTGGAAGAGTACGAGCAGTACTTC. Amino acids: CASPTTRVEEYEQYF.

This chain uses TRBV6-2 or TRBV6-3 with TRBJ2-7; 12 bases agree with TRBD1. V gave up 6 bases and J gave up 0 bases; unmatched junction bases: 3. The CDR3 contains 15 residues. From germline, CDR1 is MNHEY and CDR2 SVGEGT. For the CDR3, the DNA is TGTGCCAGCAGCGGGACAGGGGGCCCCTCCTACGAGCAGTACTTC. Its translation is CASSGTGGPSYEQYF.

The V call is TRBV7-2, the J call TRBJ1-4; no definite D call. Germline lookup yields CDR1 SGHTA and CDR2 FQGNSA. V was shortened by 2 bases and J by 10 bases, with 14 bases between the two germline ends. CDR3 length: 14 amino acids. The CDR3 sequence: CASSLRIREGKLFF. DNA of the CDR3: TGTGCCAGCAGCTTAAGAATTCGGGAGGGAAAACTGTTTTTT.